These 9 T cell receptor beta chains share one sample of origin, sequenced in a study of memory CD4+ T cells and cytomegalovirus serostatus. Single viable CD3+CD4+CD8-CD45RO+ cells were sorted as the memory CD4+ T cells. Some clones are missing from TCRdb's copy, which holds only in-frame ones; the method was immunoSEQ multiplex PCR. The sample lists 50,000 to 65,000 clones; around 83% were seen once. Sequencing was done on a sample of memory CD4+ T cells from blood. These receptors originate from an adult in good health and CMV-seropositive.

The V and J genes are TRBV9 and TRBJ1-1, with D hard to call. Germline V CDR1 and CDR2: SGDLS, YYNGEE. This CDR3 has 12 amino acids. V dropped 3 bases and J dropped 2 bases, with 5 bases sitting between them. For the CDR3, the DNA is TGTGCCAGCAGCGGTAGAAACACTGAAGCTTTCTTT. Its protein product is CASSGRNTEAFF.

This clone was observed a few times. The chain has TRBV5-1 and TRBJ1-5; possible D gene TRBD1, 5 bases. CDR1 is SGHRS, CDR2 YFSETQ, per germline. V was cut by 2 bases and J by 4 bases, with 13 bases left in between. The CDR3 spans 15 residues. In nucleotides, the CDR3 is TGCGCCAGCAGCTTAGGTGACAGCCGGAATCAGCCCCAGCATTTT. Its protein product is CASSLGDSRNQPQHF.

This rearrangement joins TRBV2 to TRBJ2-1; TRBD2 might be the D (5 bases). This CDR3 region has 15 residues. Germline V lookup: CDR1 SNHLY, CDR2 FYNNEI. V shed 4 bases and J shed 0 bases, with 10 bases lying between them. CDR3 nucleotide sequence: TGTGCCAGCAGTGCCCCGGGGAGCTCCTACAATGAGCAGTTCTTC. As protein: CASSAPGSSYNEQFF.

The rearrangement joins TRBV28 to TRBJ2-3; tentatively, D is TRBD1 or TRBD2 (5 bases each). The length of the CDR3 is 13 residues. Germline CDR1 MDHEN, CDR2 SYDVKM. V lost 6 bases and J 1 base, leaving 8 bases between the germline ends. In nucleotides, the CDR3 is TGTGCCAGCAGGGGGGACCGCACAGATACGCAGTATTTT. It codes for CASRGDRTDTQYF.

CDR3 protein: CASGQLAGRGEQFF. The CDR3 region has the DNA TGTGCCAGTGGTCAACTAGCGGGGAGGGGTGAGCAGTTCTTC. The rearrangement uses TRBV19 and TRBJ2-1, with 10 bases lining up with TRBD2. The CDR3 contains 14 residues. Germline V CDR1 and CDR2: LNHDA, SQIVND (reference sequence). Trimming cost V 8 bases and J 9 bases; bases outside gene matches: 10.

This clone was picked up one time. This rearrangement joins TRBV5-1 to TRBJ2-3; D might be TRBD1 (6 bases). This CDR3 has 13 residues. Germline V gives CDR1 SGHRS, CDR2 YFSETQ. V lost 3 bases, J lost 4 bases, and 9 bases lay in between. Here the CDR3 reads CASSYRQADTQYF. In nucleotides, the CDR3 is TGCGCCAGCAGCTACAGACAGGCAGATACGCAGTATTTT.

The J gene is TRBJ1-2, the V gene TRBV28; 12 bases match TRBD1. CDR1 is MDHEN and CDR2 is SYDVKM in the germline V gene. The junction had 6 bases not matched to a gene; V was cut back by 7 bases and J by 6 bases. The CDR3 runs 14 residues. CDR3 region: CASMAGTGGHGYTF. The DNA for the CDR3 is TGTGCCAGCATGGCCGGGACAGGGGGCCATGGCTACACCTTC.

The chain uses TRBV27 and TRBJ1-2; 7 bases line up with TRBD1. Trimming took 0 bases from V and 9 from J; bases not matched to a gene: 7. CDR1 MNHEY and CDR2 SMNVEV come from the germline V gene (reference sequence). The CDR3 is made up of 14 amino acids. DNA for the CDR3: TGTGCCAGCAGTTTATCGATGGCAGGGGGGAGCTACACCTTC. It specifies CASSLSMAGGSYTF.

The V call is TRBV19, the J call TRBJ2-5; 8 nucleotides match TRBD1. V lost 4 bases and J lost 3; bases outside the gene matches: 1. The CDR3 consists of 13 residues. CDR1 is LNHDA and CDR2 is SQIVND in the germline V gene (reference sequence). The DNA for the CDR3 is TGTGCCAGTAGTAGGGGACAGGAAGAGACCCAGTACTTC. The encoded protein is CASSRGQEETQYF.